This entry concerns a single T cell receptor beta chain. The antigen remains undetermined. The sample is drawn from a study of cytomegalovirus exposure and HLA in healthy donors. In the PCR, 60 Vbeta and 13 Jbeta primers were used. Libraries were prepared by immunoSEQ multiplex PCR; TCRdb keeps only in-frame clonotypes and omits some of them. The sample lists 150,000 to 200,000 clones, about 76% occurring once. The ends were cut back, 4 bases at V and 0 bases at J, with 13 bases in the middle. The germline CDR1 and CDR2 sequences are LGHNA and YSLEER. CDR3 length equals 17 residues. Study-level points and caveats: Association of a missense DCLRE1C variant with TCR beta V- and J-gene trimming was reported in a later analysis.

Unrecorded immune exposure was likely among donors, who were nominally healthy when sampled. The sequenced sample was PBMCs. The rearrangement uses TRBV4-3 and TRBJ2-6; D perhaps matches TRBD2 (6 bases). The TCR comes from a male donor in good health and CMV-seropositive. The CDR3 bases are TGCGCCAGCAGCCGCGGGGCGTCATACTCTGGGGCCAACGTCCTGACTTTC. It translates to CASSRGASYSGANVLTF.